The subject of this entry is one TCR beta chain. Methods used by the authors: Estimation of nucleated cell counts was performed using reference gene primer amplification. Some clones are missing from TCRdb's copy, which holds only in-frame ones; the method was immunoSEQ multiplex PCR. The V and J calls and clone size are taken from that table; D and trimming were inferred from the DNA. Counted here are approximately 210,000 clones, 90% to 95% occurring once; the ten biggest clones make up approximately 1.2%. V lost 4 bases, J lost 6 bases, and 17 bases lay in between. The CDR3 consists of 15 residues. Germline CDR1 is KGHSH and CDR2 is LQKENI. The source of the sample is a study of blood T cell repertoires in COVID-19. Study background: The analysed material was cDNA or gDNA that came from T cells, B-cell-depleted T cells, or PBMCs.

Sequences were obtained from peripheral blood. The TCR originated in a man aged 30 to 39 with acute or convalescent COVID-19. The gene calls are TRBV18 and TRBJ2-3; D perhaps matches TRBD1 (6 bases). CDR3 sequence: CASSLLTTGSDTQYF. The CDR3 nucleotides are TGTGCCAGCTCACTACTTACGACAGGCTCGGATACGCAGTATTTT.